The sequence of this T cell receptor (beta chain) was determined in a study of STAT5B mutations in CD4+ large granular lymphocyte leukemia. General study results and limits: 8/27 top patient clones versus 2/35 control clones were TRBV06-family. Without putative leukemic clones, patient CD4-sorted repertoires remained more clonal than healthy CD4+ repertoires. No patients shared main leukemic clonotypes, though less than 30% appeared at low frequency elsewhere. Without HLA matching, higher CD4+ than CD8+ T-LGLL clonality could reflect small sample size.

Some clones are missing from TCRdb's copy, which holds only in-frame ones; the method was immunoSEQ multiplex PCR. The data contain around 48,000 clones, less than 85% of them singletons. Deletions cut 3 bases from V and 1 base from J, with 9 bases between. Germline CDR1 is MDHEN and CDR2 is SYDVKM. This CDR3 spans 14 amino acids. As to this clone: Its antigen is not identified.

The chain uses TRBV28 and TRBJ1-1, with a weak D call TRBD1 (5 bases). This receptor was taken from a human donor in good health. The specimen was CD4+ T cells from blood buffy coats. The CDR3 region is CASSLGRWNTEAFF. The CDR3, as DNA: TGTGCCAGCAGTTTGGGACGTTGGAACACTGAAGCTTTCTTT.